This T cell receptor (beta chain) was sequenced during a study of T cells after yellow fever vaccination. General study findings and limits: On re-exposure, the response was weaker but peaked faster, at day 5 versus 15. Once the booster was given, most primary-vaccination clones reappeared, at 95% to 97% for CD4 and around 90% for CD8. Researchers noted that a small share of clonotypes showed up in both CD4 and CD8 compartments.

This clonotype came up many times. The target antigen is unknown. The CDR3 has 15 amino acids. The V segment lost 6 bases and the J segment 5 bases; nucleotides outside the gene matches: 9. The TCR cDNA carried a universal primer site and UMIs from 5'RACE template switching. TCRdb reprocessed the 5' RACE reads with MiXCR, giving one entry per CDR3 protein. Seen here are some 350,000 distinct CDR3 sequences, about 4% observed once, and the top ten hold around 23%. This receptor was obtained from a man between 18 and 35 years old who received the YFV17D yellow fever vaccine. The input for sequencing was PBMCs, taken 5 days after the yellow fever booster vaccination. J is TRBJ2-2 and V is TRBV12-3 or TRBV12-4; 7 bases line up with TRBD1. In DNA, the CDR3 is TGTGCCAGCAGGCCGTCGACAGGGCGGACCGGGGAGCTGTTTTTT. Protein: CASRPSTGRTGELFF.